Given below is one T cell receptor beta chain in context. Produced via immunoSEQ multiplex PCR; TCRdb's table is partial and in-frame only. The sample consists of more than 200,000 clones, around 86% of them appearing once. This entry is derived from a study of blood T cell repertoires in COVID-19. For the study at large: The study drew acute and convalescent COVID-19 samples from the United States, Italy and Spain. Sources were T cells, B-cell-depleted T cells, or PBMCs; the material itself was cDNA or gDNA.

Membership in each cohort depended on participant-reported clinical history. Germline assignment: CDR1 WSHSY and CDR2 SAAADI. J gave up 3 bases and V 8 bases, and 11 bases lay outside the gene matches. This CDR3 region has 15 residues. The receptor comes from a man aged 25 to 40 in a cohort exposed to, infected with or recovered from COVID-19 (not recorded which). Sequenced material: PBMCs or T cells enriched from blood (not recorded which). The chain joins TRBV10-2 to TRBJ2-7, with TRBD2 matching over 9 bases. The CDR3 sequence is CASRLPSGNNYEQYF. DNA for the CDR3: TGCGCCAGCCGCCTTCCTAGCGGGAATAACTACGAGCAGTACTTC.